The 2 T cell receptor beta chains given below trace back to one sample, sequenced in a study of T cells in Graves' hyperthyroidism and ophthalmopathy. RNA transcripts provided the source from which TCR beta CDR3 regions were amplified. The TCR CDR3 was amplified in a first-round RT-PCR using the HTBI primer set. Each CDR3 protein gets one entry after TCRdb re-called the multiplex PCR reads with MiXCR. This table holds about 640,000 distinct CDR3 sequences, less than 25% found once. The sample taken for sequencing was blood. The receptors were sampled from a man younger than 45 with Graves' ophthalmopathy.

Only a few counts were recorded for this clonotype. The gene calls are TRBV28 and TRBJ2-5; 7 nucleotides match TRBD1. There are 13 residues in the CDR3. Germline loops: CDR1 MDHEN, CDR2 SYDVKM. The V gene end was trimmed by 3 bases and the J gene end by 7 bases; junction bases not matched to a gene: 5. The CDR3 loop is CASSFPHRGTQYF. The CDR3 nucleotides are TGTGCCAGCAGTTTCCCGCACAGGGGGACCCAGTACTTC.

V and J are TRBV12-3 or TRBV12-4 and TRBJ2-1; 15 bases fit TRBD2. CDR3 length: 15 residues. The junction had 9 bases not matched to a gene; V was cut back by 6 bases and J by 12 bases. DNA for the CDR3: TGTGCCAGCAGCCCTTGGACTAGCGGGAGGGCCACGCAGTTCTTC. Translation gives CASSPWTSGRATQFF.